Detailed here is one T cell receptor beta chain. Only in-frame clones appear in the TCRdb table, and some are missing; sequencing was by immunoSEQ multiplex PCR. The sample yields approximately 72,000 clones, around 90% seen once. The data were taken from a study of blood T cell repertoires in COVID-19. On the study more broadly: Nucleic acid was either cDNA or gDNA, and it came from T cells, B-cell-depleted T cells, or PBMCs.

The germline V gene has CDR1 DFQATT and CDR2 SNEGSKA (reference sequence). The CDR3 spans 10 residues. Deletions cut 3 bases from V and 8 bases from J, with 7 bases between. This receptor was obtained from a man aged 50 or older with acute or convalescent COVID-19. Sequencing used peripheral blood. The gene calls are TRBV20-1 and TRBJ1-2, with no clear D. The CDR3 DNA sequence: TGCAGTGCTAGTGTTCAGGGCTACACCTTC. It is translated as CSASVQGYTF.